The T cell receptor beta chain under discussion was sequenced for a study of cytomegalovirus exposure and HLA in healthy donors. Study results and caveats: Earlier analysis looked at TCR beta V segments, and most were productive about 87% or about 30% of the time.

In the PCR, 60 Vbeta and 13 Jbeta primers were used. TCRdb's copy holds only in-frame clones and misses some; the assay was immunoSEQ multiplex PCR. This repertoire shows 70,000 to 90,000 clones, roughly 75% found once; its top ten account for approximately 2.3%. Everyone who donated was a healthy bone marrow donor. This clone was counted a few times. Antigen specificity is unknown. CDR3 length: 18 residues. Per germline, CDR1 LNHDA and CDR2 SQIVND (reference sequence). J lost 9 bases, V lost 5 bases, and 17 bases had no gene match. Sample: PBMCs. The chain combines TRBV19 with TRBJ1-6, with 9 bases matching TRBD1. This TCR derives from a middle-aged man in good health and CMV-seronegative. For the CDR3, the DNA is TGTGCCAGTAGTTTCACCCGACTCCCGGGACAGGGTGGTTCACCCCTCCACTTT. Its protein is CASSFTRLPGQGGSPLHF.